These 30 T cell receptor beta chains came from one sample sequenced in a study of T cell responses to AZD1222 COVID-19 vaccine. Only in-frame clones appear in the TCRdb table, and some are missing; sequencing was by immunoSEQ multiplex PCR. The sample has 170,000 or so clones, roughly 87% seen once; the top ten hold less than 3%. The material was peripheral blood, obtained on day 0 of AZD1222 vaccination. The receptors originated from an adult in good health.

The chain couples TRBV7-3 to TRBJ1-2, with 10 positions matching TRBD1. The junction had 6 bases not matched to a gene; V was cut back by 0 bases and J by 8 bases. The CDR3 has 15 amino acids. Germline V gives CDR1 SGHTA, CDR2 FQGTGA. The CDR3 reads CASSLTGTGAGGYTF. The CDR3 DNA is TGTGCCAGCAGCTTAACTGGGACAGGGGCAGGAGGCTACACCTTC.

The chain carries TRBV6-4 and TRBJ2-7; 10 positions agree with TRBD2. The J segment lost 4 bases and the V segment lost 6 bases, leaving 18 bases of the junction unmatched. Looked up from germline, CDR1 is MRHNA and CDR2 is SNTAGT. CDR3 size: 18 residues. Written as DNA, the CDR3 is TGTGCCAGCAGGAGATTCCTAGCGGGAGAAAGATTGGGGTACGAGCAGTACTTC. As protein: CASRRFLAGERLGYEQYF.

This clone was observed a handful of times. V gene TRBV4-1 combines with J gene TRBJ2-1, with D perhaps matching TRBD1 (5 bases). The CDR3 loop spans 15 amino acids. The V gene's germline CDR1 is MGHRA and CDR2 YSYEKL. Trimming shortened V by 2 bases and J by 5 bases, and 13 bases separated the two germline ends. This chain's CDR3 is CASSQRSGYNNEQFF. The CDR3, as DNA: TGCGCCAGCAGCCAAAGGTCAGGGTATAACAATGAGCAGTTCTTC.

The CDR3 coding sequence is TGTGCCAGCAGTTACGGGACTAGCGGGAGTGGAGAGCAGTACTTC. Its protein is CASSYGTSGSGEQYF. The gene calls are TRBV6-5 and TRBJ2-7; 14 bases fit TRBD2. CDR1 MNHEY and CDR2 SVGAGI come from the germline V gene. The length of the CDR3 is 15 residues. V lost 2 bases, J lost 7 bases, and 4 bases stayed unmatched.

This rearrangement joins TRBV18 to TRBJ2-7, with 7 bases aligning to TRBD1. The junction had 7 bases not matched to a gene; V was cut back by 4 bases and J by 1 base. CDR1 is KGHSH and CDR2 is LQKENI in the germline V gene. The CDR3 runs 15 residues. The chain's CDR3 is CASSQRQGESYEQYF. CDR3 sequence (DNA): TGTGCCAGCTCACAACGACAGGGAGAGTCCTACGAGCAGTACTTC.

For the CDR3, the DNA is TGTGCCAGCAGCTTAGCGGCCTACACAGATACGCAGTATTTT. This translates into CASSLAAYTDTQYF. The V call is TRBV7-2, the J call TRBJ2-3; D remains ambiguous. CDR3 length equals 14 residues. In germline, CDR1 is SGHTA, CDR2 FQGNSA. V lost 0 bases to trimming and J lost 2 bases, with 6 bases between them.

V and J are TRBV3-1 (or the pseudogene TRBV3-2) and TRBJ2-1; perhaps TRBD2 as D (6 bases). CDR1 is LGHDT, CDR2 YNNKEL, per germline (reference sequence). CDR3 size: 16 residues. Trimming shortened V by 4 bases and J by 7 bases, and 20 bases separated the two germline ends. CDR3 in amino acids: CASSLLLPGRDNEQFF. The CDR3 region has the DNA TGTGCCAGCAGCCTCCTCCTCCCGGGGCGGGATAATGAGCAGTTCTTC.

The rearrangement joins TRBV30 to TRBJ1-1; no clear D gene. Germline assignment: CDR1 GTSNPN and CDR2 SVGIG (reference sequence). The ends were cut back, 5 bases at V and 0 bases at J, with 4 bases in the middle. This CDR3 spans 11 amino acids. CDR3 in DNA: TGTGCCTGGTTTTTGAACACTGAAGCTTTCTTT. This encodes CAWFLNTEAFF.

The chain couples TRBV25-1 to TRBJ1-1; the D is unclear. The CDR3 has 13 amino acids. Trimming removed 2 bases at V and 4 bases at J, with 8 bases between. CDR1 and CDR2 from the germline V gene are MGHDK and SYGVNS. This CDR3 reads CASSERRFTEAFF. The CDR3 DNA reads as TGTGCCAGCAGTGAAAGGAGATTCACTGAAGCTTTCTTT.

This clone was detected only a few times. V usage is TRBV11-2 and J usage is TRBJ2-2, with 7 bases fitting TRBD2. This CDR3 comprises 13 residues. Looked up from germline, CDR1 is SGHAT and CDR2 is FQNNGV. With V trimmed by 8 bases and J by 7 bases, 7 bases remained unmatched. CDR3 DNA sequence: TGTGCCAGCCTCGGGAGGCGAGGCGGGGAGCTGTTTTTT. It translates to CASLGRRGGELFF. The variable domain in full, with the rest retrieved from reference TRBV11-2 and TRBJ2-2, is EAGVAQSPRYKIIEKRQSVAFWCNPISGHATLYWYQQILGQGPKLLIQFQNNGVVDDSQLPKDRFSAERLKGVDSTLKIQPAKLEDSAVYLCASLGRRGGELFFGEGSRLTVL.

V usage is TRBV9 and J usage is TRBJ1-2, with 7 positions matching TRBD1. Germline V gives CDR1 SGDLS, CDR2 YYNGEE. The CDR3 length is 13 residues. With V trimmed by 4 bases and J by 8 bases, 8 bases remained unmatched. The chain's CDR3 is CASSPGTAQGYTF. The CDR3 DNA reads TGTGCCAGCAGCCCGGGGACAGCACAAGGCTACACCTTC.

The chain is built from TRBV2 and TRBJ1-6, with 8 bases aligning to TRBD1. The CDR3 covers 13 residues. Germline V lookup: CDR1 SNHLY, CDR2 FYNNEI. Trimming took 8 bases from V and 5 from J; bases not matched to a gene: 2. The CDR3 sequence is CASRTGHNSPLHF. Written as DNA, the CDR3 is TGTGCCAGCCGGACAGGGCATAATTCACCCCTCCACTTT.

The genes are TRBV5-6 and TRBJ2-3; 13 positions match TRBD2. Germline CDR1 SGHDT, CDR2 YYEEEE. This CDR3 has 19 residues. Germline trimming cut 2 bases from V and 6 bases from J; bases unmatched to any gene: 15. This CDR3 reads CASSLRTSGSFRIGDTQYF. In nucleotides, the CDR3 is TGTGCCAGCAGCTTAAGGACTAGCGGGAGTTTTAGGATTGGTGATACGCAGTATTTT.

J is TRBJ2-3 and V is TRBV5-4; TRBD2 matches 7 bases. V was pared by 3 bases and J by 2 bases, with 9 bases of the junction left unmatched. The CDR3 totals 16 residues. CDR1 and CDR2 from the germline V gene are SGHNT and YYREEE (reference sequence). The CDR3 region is CASSYPGLTPTDTQYF. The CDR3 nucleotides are TGTGCCAGCAGCTATCCGGGACTAACACCCACAGATACGCAGTATTTT. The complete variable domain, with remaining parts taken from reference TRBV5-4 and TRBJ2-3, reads ETGVTQSPTHLIKTRGQQVTLRCSSQSGHNTVSWYQQALGQGPQFIFQYYREEENGRGNFPPRFSGLQFPNYSSELNVNALELDDSALYLCASSYPGLTPTDTQYFGPGTRLTVL.

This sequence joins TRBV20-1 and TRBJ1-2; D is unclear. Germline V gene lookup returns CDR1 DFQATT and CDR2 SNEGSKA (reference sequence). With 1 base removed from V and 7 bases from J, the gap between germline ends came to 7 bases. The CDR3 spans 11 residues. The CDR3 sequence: CSARVRRGYTF. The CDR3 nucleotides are TGCAGTGCTAGAGTGAGACGTGGCTACACCTTC.

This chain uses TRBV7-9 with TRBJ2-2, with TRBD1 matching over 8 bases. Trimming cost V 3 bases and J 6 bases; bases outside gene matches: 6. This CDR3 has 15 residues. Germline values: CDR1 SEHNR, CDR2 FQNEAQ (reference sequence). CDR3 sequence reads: CASSLDGTGPGELFF. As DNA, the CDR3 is TGTGCCAGCAGCTTGGACGGGACAGGTCCCGGGGAGCTGTTTTTT.

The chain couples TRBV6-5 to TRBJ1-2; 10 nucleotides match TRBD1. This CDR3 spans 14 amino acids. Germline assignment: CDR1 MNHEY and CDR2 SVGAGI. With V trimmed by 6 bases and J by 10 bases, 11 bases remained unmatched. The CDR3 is CASSPGTGAGDYTF. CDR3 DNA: TGTGCCAGCAGCCCCGGGACAGGGGCTGGTGACTACACCTTC.

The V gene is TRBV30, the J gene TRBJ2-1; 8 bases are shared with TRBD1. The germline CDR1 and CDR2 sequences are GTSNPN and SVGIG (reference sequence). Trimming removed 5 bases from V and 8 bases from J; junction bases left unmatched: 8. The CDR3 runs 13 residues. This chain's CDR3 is CAWARGRWDEQFF. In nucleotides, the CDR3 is TGTGCCTGGGCCAGGGGGCGCTGGGATGAGCAGTTCTTC.

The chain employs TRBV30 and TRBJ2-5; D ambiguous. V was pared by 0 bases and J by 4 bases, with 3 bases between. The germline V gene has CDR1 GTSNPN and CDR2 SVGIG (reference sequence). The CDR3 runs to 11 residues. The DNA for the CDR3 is TGTGCCTGGAGTGTTAGAGAGACCCAGTACTTC. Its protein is CAWSVRETQYF.

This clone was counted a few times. The CDR3 spells CASSRGGIGLYEQYF. In DNA form, the CDR3 reads TGTGCCAGCAGTCGGGGGGGAATCGGTTTGTACGAGCAGTACTTC. V is TRBV5-4 and J is TRBJ2-7, with 8 bases identical to TRBD2. J was trimmed by 4 bases and V by 5 bases; bases with no gene match: 11. The CDR3 contains 15 residues. From germline, CDR1 is SGHNT and CDR2 YYREEE (reference sequence).

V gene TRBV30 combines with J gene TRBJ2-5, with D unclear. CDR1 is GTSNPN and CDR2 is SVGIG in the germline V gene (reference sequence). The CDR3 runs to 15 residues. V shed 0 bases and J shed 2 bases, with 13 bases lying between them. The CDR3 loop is CAWSVQSGSQETQYF. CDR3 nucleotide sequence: TGTGCCTGGAGTGTACAATCCGGCAGTCAAGAGACCCAGTACTTC.

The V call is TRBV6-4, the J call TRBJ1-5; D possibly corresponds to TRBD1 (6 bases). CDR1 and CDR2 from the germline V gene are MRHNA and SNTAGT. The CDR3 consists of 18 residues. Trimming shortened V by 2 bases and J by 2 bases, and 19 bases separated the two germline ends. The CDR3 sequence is CASSDGKARTACNQPQHF. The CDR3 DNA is TGTGCCAGCAGTGACGGGAAGGCTAGGACAGCTTGCAATCAGCCCCAGCATTTT.

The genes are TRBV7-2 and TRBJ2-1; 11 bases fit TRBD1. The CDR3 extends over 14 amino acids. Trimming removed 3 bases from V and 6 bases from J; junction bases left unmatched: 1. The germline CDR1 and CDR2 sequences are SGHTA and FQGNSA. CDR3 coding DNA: TGTGCCAGCAGCTTGGACAGGGGGCTCAATGAGCAGTTCTTC. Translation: CASSLDRGLNEQFF.

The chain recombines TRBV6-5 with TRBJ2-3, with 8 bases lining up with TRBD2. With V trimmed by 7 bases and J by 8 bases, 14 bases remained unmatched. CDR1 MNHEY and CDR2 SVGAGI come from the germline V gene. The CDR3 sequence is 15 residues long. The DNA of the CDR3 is TGTGCCAGCAAGGGCGGGAGGAACTCTGCTGGTACGCAGTATTTT. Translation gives CASKGGRNSAGTQYF.

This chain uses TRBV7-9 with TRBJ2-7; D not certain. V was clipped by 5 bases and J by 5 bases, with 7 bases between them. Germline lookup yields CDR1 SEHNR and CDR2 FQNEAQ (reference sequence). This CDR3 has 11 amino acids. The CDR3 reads CASSGFNEQYF. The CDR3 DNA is TGTGCCAGCAGCGGATTCAACGAGCAGTACTTC.

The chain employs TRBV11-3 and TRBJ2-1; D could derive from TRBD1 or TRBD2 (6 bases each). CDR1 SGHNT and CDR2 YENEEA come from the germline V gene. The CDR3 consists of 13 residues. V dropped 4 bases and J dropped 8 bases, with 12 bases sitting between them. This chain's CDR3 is CASSSEGGDEQFF. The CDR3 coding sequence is TGTGCCAGCAGCTCCGAGGGGGGCGATGAGCAGTTCTTC.

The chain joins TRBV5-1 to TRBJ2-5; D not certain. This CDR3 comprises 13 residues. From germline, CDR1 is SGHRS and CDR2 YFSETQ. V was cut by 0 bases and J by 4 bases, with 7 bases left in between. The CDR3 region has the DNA TGCGCCAGCAGCTTGGGTTTGGGAGAGACCCAGTACTTC. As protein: CASSLGLGETQYF.

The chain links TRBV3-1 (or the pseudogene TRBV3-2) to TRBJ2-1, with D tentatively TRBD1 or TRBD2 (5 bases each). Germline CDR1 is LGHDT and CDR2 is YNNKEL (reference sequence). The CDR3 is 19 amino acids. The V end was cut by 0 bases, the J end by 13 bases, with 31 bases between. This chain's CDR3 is CASSQDRPSNRGRGYEQFF. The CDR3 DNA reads TGTGCCAGCAGCCAAGATAGACCCTCTAATCGGGGCCGGGGCTACGAACAGTTCTTC.

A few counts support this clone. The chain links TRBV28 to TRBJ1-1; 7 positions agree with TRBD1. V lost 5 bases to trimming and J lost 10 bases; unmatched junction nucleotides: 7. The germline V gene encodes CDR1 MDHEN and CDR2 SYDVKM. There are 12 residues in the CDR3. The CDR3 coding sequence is TGTGCCAGCAGTCTCGGGGACAGTATAGCTTTCTTT. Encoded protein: CASSLGDSIAFF.

The CDR3, as DNA: TGTGCCAGCAGCTTACACCAGGGAGCTAGAAACACCATATATTTT. Amino acid sequence: CASSLHQGARNTIYF. This sequence joins TRBV7-9 and TRBJ1-3; perhaps TRBD1 as D (5 bases). The CDR3 is 15 residues long. V was shortened by 2 bases and J by 5 bases, with 13 bases between the two germline ends. Germline assignment: CDR1 SEHNR and CDR2 FQNEAQ (reference sequence).